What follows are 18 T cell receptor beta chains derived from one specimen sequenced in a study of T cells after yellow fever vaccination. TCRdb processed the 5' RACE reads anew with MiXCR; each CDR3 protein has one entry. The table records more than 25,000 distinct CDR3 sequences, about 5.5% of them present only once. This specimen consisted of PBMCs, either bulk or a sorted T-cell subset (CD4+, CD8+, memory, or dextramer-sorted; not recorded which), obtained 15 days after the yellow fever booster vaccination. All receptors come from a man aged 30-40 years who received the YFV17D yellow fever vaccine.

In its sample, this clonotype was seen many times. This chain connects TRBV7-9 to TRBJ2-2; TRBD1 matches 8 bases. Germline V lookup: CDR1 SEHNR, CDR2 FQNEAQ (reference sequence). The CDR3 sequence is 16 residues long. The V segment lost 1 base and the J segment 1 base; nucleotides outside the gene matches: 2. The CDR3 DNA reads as TGTGCCAGCAGCTTAGGGACAGGGATGAACACCGGGGAGCTGTTTTTT. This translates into CASSLGTGMNTGELFF.

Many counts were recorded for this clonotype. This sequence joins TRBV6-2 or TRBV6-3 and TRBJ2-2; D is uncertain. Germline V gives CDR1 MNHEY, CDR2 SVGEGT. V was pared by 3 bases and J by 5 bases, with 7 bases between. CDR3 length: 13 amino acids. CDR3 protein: CASSYLQTGELFF. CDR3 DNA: TGTGCCAGCAGTTATCTACAGACCGGGGAGCTGTTTTTT.

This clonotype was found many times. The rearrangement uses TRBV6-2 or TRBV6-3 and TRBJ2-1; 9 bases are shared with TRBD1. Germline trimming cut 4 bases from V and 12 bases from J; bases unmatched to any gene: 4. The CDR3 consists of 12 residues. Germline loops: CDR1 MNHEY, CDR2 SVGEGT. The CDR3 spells CASSWGQGGQFF. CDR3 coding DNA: TGTGCCAGCAGTTGGGGACAGGGAGGGCAGTTCTTC.

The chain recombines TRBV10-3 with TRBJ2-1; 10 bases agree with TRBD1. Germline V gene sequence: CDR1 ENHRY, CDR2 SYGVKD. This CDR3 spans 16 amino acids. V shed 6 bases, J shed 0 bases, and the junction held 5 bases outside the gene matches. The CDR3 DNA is TGTGCCATCAGCGATCGGACAGGGGGCTCCTACAATGAGCAGTTCTTC. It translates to CAISDRTGGSYNEQFF.

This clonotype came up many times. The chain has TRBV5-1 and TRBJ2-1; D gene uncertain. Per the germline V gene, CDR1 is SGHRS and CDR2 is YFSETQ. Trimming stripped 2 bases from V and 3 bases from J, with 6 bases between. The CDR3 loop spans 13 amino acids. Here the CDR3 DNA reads TGCGCCAGCAGCTTTTACAGCTACAATGAGCAGTTCTTC. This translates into CASSFYSYNEQFF.

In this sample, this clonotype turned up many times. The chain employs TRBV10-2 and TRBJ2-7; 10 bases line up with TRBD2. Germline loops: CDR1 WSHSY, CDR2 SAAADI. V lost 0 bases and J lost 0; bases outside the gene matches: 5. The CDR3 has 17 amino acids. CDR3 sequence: CASSESPSGSLSYEQYF. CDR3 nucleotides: TGCGCCAGCAGTGAGTCGCCTAGCGGGAGCCTCTCCTACGAGCAGTACTTC.

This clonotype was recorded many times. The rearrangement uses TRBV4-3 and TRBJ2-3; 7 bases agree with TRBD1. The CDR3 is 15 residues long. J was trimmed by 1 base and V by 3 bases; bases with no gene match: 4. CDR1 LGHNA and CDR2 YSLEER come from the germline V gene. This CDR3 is CASSHTGQRTDTQYF. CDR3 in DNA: TGCGCCAGCAGCCACACGGGACAGCGCACAGATACGCAGTATTTT.

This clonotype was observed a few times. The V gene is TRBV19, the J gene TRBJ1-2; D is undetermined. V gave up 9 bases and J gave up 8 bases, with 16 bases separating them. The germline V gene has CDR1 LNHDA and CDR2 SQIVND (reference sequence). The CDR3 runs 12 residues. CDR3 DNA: TGTGCCAGCGCCGGCGCGGGTGGGGGCTACACCTTC. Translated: CASAGAGGGYTF.

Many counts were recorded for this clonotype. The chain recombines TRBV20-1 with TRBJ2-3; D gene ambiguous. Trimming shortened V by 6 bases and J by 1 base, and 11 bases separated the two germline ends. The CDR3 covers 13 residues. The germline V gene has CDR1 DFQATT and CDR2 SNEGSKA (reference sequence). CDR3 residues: CSAPWPGTDTQYF. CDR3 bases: TGCAGTGCCCCGTGGCCGGGCACAGATACGCAGTATTTT.

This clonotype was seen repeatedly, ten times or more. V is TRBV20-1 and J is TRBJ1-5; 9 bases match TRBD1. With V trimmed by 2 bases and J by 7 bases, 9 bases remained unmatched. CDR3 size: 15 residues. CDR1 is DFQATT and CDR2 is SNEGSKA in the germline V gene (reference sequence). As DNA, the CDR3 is TGCAGTGCTAGACGCCGGGACAGGGCTGGCCAGCCCCAGCATTTT. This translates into CSARRRDRAGQPQHF.

The CDR3 loop is CATSRYGQQETQYF. CDR3 sequence (DNA): TGTGCCACCAGCAGATACGGACAGCAAGAGACCCAGTACTTC. The chain links TRBV15 to TRBJ2-5; perhaps TRBD1 as D (6 bases). The germline CDR1 and CDR2 sequences are LNHNV and YYDKDF (reference sequence). The CDR3 extends over 14 amino acids. Trimming took off 2 bases at V and 2 bases at J, with 9 bases between the two ends. The full variable domain, completed using reference TRBV15 and TRBJ2-5, is DAMVIQNPRYQVTQFGKPVTLSCSQTLNHNVMYWYQQKSSQAPKLLFHYYDKDFNNEADTPDNFQSRRPNTSFCFLDIRSPGLGDTAMYLCATSRYGQQETQYFGPGTRLLVL.

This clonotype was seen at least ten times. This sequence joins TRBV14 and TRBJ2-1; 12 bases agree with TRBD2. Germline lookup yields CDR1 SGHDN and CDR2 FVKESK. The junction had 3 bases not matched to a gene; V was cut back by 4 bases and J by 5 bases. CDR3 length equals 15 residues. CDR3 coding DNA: TGTGCCAGCAGCCGACTAGCGGGGGTCGACAATGAGCAGTTCTTC. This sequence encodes CASSRLAGVDNEQFF. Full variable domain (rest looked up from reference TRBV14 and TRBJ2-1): EAGVTQFPSHSVIEKGQTVTLRCDPISGHDNLYWYRRVMGKEIKFLLHFVKESKQDESGMPNNRFLAERTGGTYSTLKVQPAELEDSGVYFCASSRLAGVDNEQFFGPGTRLTVL.

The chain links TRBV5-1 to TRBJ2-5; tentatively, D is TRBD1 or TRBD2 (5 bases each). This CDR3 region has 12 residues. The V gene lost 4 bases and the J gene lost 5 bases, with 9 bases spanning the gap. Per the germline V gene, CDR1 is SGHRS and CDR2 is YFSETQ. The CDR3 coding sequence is TGCGCCAGCAGCCAAGAGGGGGAGACCCAGTACTTC. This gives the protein CASSQEGETQYF.

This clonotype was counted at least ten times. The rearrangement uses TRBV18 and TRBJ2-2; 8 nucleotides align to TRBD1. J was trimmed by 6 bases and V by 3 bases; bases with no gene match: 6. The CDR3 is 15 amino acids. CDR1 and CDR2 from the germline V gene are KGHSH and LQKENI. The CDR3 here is CASSPETGAAGELFF. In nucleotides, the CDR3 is TGTGCCAGCTCACCTGAGACAGGGGCGGCCGGGGAGCTGTTTTTT.

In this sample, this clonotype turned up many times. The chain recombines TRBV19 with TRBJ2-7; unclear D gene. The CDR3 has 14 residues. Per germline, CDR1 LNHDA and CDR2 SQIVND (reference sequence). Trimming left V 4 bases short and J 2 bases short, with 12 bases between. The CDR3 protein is CASSTDGITYEQYF. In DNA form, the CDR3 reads TGTGCCAGTAGTACAGACGGTATTACCTACGAGCAGTACTTC.

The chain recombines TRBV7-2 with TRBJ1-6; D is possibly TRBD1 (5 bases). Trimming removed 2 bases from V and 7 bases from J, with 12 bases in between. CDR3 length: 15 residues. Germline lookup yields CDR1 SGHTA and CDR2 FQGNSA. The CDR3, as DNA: TGTGCCAGCAGCTTACTGGGTAACAGGAATTCACCCCTCCACTTT. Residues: CASSLLGNRNSPLHF.

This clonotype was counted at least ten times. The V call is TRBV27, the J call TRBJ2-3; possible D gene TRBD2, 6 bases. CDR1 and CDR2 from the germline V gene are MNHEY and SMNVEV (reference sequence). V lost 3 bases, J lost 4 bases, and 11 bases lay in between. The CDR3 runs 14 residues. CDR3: CASSFPGAADTQYF. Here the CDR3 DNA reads TGTGCCAGCAGTTTTCCGGGAGCGGCAGATACGCAGTATTTT.

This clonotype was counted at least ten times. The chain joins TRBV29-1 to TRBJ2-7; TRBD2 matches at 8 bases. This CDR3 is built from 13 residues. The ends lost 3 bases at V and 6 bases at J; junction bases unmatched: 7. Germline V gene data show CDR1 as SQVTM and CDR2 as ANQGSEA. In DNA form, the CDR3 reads TGCAGCGTTGAGAGGGGCGGGGGGCGCGAGCAGTACTTC. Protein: CSVERGGGREQYF.